The source of this T cell receptor (beta chain) is a study of vaccination effects on CD4 cells after COVID-19. V lost 1 base, J lost 5 bases, and 11 bases stayed unmatched. Germline CDR1 and CDR2: SGHAT and FQNNGV. The CDR3 length is 18 residues. This table comes from immunoSEQ multiplex PCR, and its TCRdb copy is limited to in-frame clones, with some not included. The sample gives 70,000 or so clones, approximately 75% of which show up once; under 3% is in the top ten. Note on this clone: Its antigen is as yet unknown.

CD4+ T cells specific for antigen were expanded with viral peptide pools by the ViraFEST assay before sequencing. The culture ran for roughly 10 days before CD4+ T cells were isolated. Previously uninfected by SARS-CoV-2, the vaccine recipients also showed negative nucleocapsid antibodies. Every well housed two million PBMC, which grew in culture alongside 10 IU/ml IL-2 and 10 ug/ml peptides. The TCR sequence derives from a human donor who received a COVID-19 vaccine. The J gene is TRBJ2-3, the V gene TRBV11-2; TRBD2 agrees at 11 bases. Here the sequenced sample was CD4+ T cells from PBMCs cultured with HCoV-NL63 spike peptides, taken before COVID-19 vaccination. CDR3 amino acids: CASSLGYSGGASKDTQYF. The CDR3 nucleotides are TGTGCCAGCAGCTTAGGGTATAGCGGGGGGGCCAGTAAAGATACGCAGTATTTT. Variable domain in full (rest from reference TRBV11-2 and TRBJ2-3): EAGVAQSPRYKIIEKRQSVAFWCNPISGHATLYWYQQILGQGPKLLIQFQNNGVVDDSQLPKDRFSAERLKGVDSTLKIQPAKLEDSAVYLCASSLGYSGGASKDTQYFGPGTRLTVL.